A single sample is the source of the 22 T cell receptor beta chains below, sequenced in a study of T-cell reconstitution after alpha-beta-depleted transplantation in children. The authors prepared the TCRbeta library with unique molecular identifiers. Each CDR3 protein is one row after TCRdb ran MiXCR on the PCR reads. Altogether approximately 500,000 distinct CDR3 sequences are present, about 11% being singletons, with the ten largest covering 2% to 2.5%. Specimen: PBMCs, collected before TCRalphabeta/CD19-depleted stem cell transplant. These receptors were taken from a child aged 2 to 10 with inherited bone marrow failure, due to receive a stem cell transplant.

The table lists this clonotype with many counts. V and J are TRBV9 and TRBJ2-1; 7 bases align to TRBD2. V lost 6 bases to trimming and J lost 7 bases; unmatched junction nucleotides: 13. This CDR3 spans 15 amino acids. The germline CDR1 and CDR2 sequences are SGDLS and YYNGEE. CDR3 in amino acids: CASTPWGGSGNEQFF. The CDR3 region has the DNA TGTGCCAGCACCCCCTGGGGGGGTAGTGGGAATGAGCAGTTCTTC.

This clonotype was counted at least ten times. V gene TRBV28 combines with J gene TRBJ2-5; 9 bases agree with TRBD1. With 2 bases clipped from V and 3 bases from J, the junction kept 7 bases outside the gene matches. The germline gives CDR1 MDHEN, CDR2 SYDVKM. This CDR3 spans 16 amino acids. CDR3 sequence: CASSLNLGQGKETQYF. The DNA for the CDR3 is TGTGCCAGCAGTTTAAATTTGGGACAGGGAAAAGAGACCCAGTACTTC.

This clonotype was recorded many times. V gene TRBV6-2 or TRBV6-3 combines with J gene TRBJ2-2; 11 bases are shared with TRBD2. CDR1 and CDR2 from the germline V gene are MNHEY and SVGEGT. This CDR3 contains 17 residues. With V trimmed by 2 bases and J by 5 bases, 7 bases remained unmatched. The CDR3 DNA sequence: TGTGCCAGCAGTTACCGACTAGCGGGAAGTTGGACCGGGGAGCTGTTTTTT. This gives the protein CASSYRLAGSWTGELFF.

This clonotype was seen repeatedly, ten times or more. The CDR3 spells CASSSGASGRQYF. The DNA for the CDR3 is TGTGCCAGCAGCTCCGGGGCATCGGGGCGGCAGTATTTT. V and J are TRBV7-2 and TRBJ2-3; possibly TRBD1 or TRBD2 for D (5 bases each). The CDR3 runs 13 residues. The V gene lost 4 bases and the J gene lost 11 bases, with 16 bases spanning the gap. The V gene's germline CDR1 is SGHTA and CDR2 FQGNSA.

The sample holds many counts of this clonotype. The CDR3 DNA sequence: TGTGCCAGCAGCTTAGCGTTCCGGTTACACACAGATACGCAGTATTTT. This codes for CASSLAFRLHTDTQYF. The rearrangement links TRBV7-9 to TRBJ2-3; D call uncertain. Germline V CDR1 and CDR2: SEHNR, FQNEAQ (reference sequence). The CDR3 totals 16 residues. V lost 0 bases and J lost 2, with 12 bases in between.

This clonotype has ten or more counts. This chain connects TRBV28 to TRBJ1-1, with 8 nucleotides matching TRBD1. Germline CDR1 MDHEN, CDR2 SYDVKM. The V and J ends lost 5 bases and 11 bases, in that order; junction bases with no gene match: 13. The CDR3 is 14 amino acids. CDR3 loop: CASSPYRGINGAFF. The DNA for the CDR3 is TGTGCCAGCAGTCCGTACAGGGGGATTAATGGGGCTTTCTTT. Using reference TRBV28 and TRBJ1-1 for the parts outside the CDR3, the full variable domain is DVKVTQSSRYLVKRTGEKVFLECVQDMDHENMFWYRQDPGLGLRLIYFSYDVKMKEKGDIPEGYSVSREKKERFSLILESASTNQTSMYLCASSPYRGINGAFFGQGTRLTVV.

This clonotype occurred many times. The chain is built from TRBV7-9 and TRBJ2-7; 8 positions match TRBD1. CDR3 length: 16 residues. V shed 4 bases, J shed 7 bases, and the junction held 15 bases outside the gene matches. Germline-derived CDR1 and CDR2 are SEHNR and FQNEAQ (reference sequence). CDR3 residues: CASSSRQGSFLGEQYF. The CDR3 DNA is TGTGCCAGCAGCTCTCGACAGGGGAGCTTTCTAGGAGAGCAGTACTTC.

This clonotype was detected ten times or more. The rearrangement joins TRBV20-1 to TRBJ2-7; 9 bases align to TRBD2. Trimming removed 2 bases from V and 4 bases from J; junction bases left unmatched: 6. Per the germline V gene, CDR1 is DFQATT and CDR2 is SNEGSKA (reference sequence). CDR3 length: 14 amino acids. The chain's CDR3 is CSARKSGRRYEQYF. As DNA, the CDR3 is TGCAGTGCTAGAAAAAGCGGGAGGCGGTACGAGCAGTACTTC.

This clonotype was found many times. The rearrangement links TRBV4-3 to TRBJ2-7; possible D gene TRBD1, 6 bases. CDR3 size: 14 residues. V dropped 6 bases and J dropped 7 bases, with 19 bases sitting between them. Germline lookup yields CDR1 LGHNA and CDR2 YSLEER. CDR3 DNA: TGCGCCAGCAGTCAACAGGGACCCCCCTTTGAGCAGTACTTC. Protein product: CASSQQGPPFEQYF.

This clonotype was seen ten or more times. It is unclear where the CDR3 begins or ends on the DNA, so no DNA is shown, and the CDR3 is as TCRdb lists it. This chain links TRBV4-1 with TRBJ2-1; the table assigns TRBD2, which was not confirmed against the DNA. The CDR3 spans 13 residues, counting both ends. The germline CDR1 and CDR2 sequences are MGHRA and YSYEKL. This CDR3 is CASSQWGLGSEFF.

This clonotype was seen repeatedly, ten times or more. The rearrangement joins TRBV3-1 to TRBJ2-3; perhaps TRBD1 as D (6 bases). V was trimmed by 5 bases and J by 0 bases, leaving 15 bases between them. The germline CDR1 and CDR2 sequences are LGHDT and YNNKEL (reference sequence). This CDR3 has 16 amino acids. CDR3 DNA: TGTGCCAGCAGCAACCCCAGGGGCCCCAGCACAGATACGCAGTATTTT. Amino acids: CASSNPRGPSTDTQYF.

In this sample, this clonotype turned up a few times. The chain couples TRBV19 to TRBJ2-2, with D perhaps matching TRBD2 (6 bases). V was shortened by 4 bases and J by 4 bases, with 10 bases between the two germline ends. CDR1 and CDR2 from the germline V gene are LNHDA and SQIVND (reference sequence). The CDR3 sequence is 14 residues long. The CDR3 DNA follows: TGTGCCAGTAGTACCCCGCGGGGCACCGGGGAGCTGTTTTTT. Residues: CASSTPRGTGELFF. Full variable domain (rest looked up from reference TRBV19 and TRBJ2-2): DGGITQSPKYLFRKEGQNVTLSCEQNLNHDAMYWYRQDPGQGLRLIYYSQIVNDFQKGDIAEGYSVSREKKESFPLTVTSAQKNPTAFYLCASSTPRGTGELFFGEGSRLTVL.

This clonotype was seen ten or more times. The chain carries TRBV18 and TRBJ1-1; TRBD1 matches 7 bases. V lost 0 bases, J lost 5 bases, and 6 bases stayed unmatched. The germline V gene has CDR1 KGHSH and CDR2 LQKENI. The CDR3 is 15 amino acids. CDR3: CASSPPFAGGTEAFF. Written as DNA, the CDR3 is TGTGCCAGCTCACCACCGTTCGCAGGGGGGACTGAAGCTTTCTTT.

This clonotype was counted many times. The chain links TRBV7-9 to TRBJ2-7; no clear D. This CDR3 is 11 amino acids long. The ends were cut back, 2 bases at V and 6 bases at J, with 5 bases in the middle. Germline loops: CDR1 SEHNR, CDR2 FQNEAQ (reference sequence). The CDR3 loop reads CASSLQAEQYF. The CDR3, as DNA: TGTGCCAGCAGCTTACAGGCCGAGCAGTACTTC.

This clonotype was seen many times. The V and J genes are TRBV7-2 and TRBJ2-1; 9 nucleotides line up with TRBD1. The germline V gene has CDR1 SGHTA and CDR2 FQGNSA. CDR3 length equals 15 residues. Trimming cost V 5 bases and J 9 bases; bases outside gene matches: 11. The CDR3 nucleotides are TGTGCCAGCAGCCCGGGACAGGGTGGGAGGGGTGAGCAGTTCTTC. Its protein product is CASSPGQGGRGEQFF.

The chain has TRBV15 and TRBJ2-1, with TRBD2 matching 10 bases. V shed 2 bases and J 9 bases; nucleotides not matched to a gene: 10. This CDR3 contains 16 residues. The germline CDR1 and CDR2 sequences are LNHNV and YYDKDF (reference sequence). The CDR3 nucleotides are TGTGCCACCAGCAGACATACCCTAGCGGGAGTCGGTGAGCAGTTCTTC. Translating it yields CATSRHTLAGVGEQFF.

This clonotype has only a few counts. The V call is TRBV7-2, the J call TRBJ2-7; no clear D. The germline CDR1 and CDR2 sequences are SGHTA and FQGNSA. The CDR3 consists of 16 residues. Trimming cost V 5 bases and J 3 bases, with 20 bases left between them. The CDR3: CASSPILGPSLYEQYF. The DNA of the CDR3 is TGTGCCAGCAGCCCTATACTTGGACCGTCGCTCTACGAGCAGTACTTC.

This clonotype was recorded at least ten times. The chain recombines TRBV20-1 with TRBJ2-5, with D hard to call. The CDR3 spans 11 residues. V was cut by 3 bases and J by 2 bases, with 4 bases left in between. Germline V gene sequence: CDR1 DFQATT, CDR2 SNEGSKA (reference sequence). CDR3 nucleotide sequence: TGCAGTGCTAGGAGGCAAGAGACCCAGTACTTC. This gives the protein CSARRQETQYF.

This clonotype was seen many times. The chain employs TRBV27 and TRBJ2-3; D may be TRBD1 (5 bases). Trimming left V 3 bases short and J 2 bases short, with 9 bases between. CDR1 and CDR2 (germline): MNHEY, SMNVEV (reference sequence). This CDR3 has 14 amino acids. The CDR3 DNA reads as TGTGCCAGCAGTTTGGGGCCGGACACAGATACGCAGTATTTT. Translation gives CASSLGPDTDTQYF.

This clonotype showed up many times. The genes are TRBV28 and TRBJ2-2, with 10 bases identical to TRBD2. The germline gives CDR1 MDHEN, CDR2 SYDVKM. CDR3 length equals 16 residues. After removal of 4 bases from V and 2 bases from J, the junction contained 4 bases not matched to a gene. In DNA form, the CDR3 reads TGTGCCAGCAGTTCCCGACTAGCGGGCAACACCGGGGAGCTGTTTTTT. Amino acid sequence: CASSSRLAGNTGELFF.

This clonotype has at least ten counts. The chain is built from TRBV5-1 and TRBJ2-3; 8 nucleotides align to TRBD2. J was trimmed by 0 bases and V by 3 bases; bases with no gene match: 6. Germline CDR1 SGHRS, CDR2 YFSETQ. The CDR3 runs 16 residues. The CDR3 protein is CASSSTLAGSTDTQYF. The CDR3 region has the DNA TGCGCCAGCAGCTCCACCTTAGCGGGGAGCACAGATACGCAGTATTTT.

In DNA, the CDR3 is TGTGCCAGCTCACCGATCTCAACTAATGAAAAACTGTTTTTT. This codes for CASSPISTNEKLFF. The V call is TRBV18, the J call TRBJ1-4; D gene unclear. This CDR3 has 14 amino acids. V was cut by 3 bases and J by 0 bases, with 5 bases left in between. Germline V gene lookup returns CDR1 KGHSH and CDR2 LQKENI.